This entry is about one T cell receptor beta chain. These data belong to a study of blood T cell repertoires in COVID-19. The CDR3 covers 17 residues. After removal of 1 base from V and 0 bases from J, the junction contained 5 bases not matched to a gene. Germline V lookup: CDR1 MGHRA, CDR2 YSYEKL. Clones were read by immunoSEQ multiplex PCR, and TCRdb kept only the in-frame ones, dropping some. This table has over 70,000 clones, 75% to 85% appearing once. V and J are TRBV4-1 and TRBJ2-2; 7 nucleotides line up with TRBD2. The sample taken for sequencing was peripheral blood. The clonotype was recovered from a woman of 80 years or more with acute or convalescent COVID-19. The CDR3 spells CASSQVRGTTNTGELFF. In nucleotides, the CDR3 is TGCGCCAGCAGCCAAGTCCGAGGGACTACGAACACCGGGGAGCTGTTTTTT.